This T cell receptor beta chain was captured by sequencing in a study of T cell responses to AZD1222 COVID-19 vaccine. A note on this clone: Its antigen is currently unknown.

Libraries were prepared by immunoSEQ multiplex PCR; TCRdb keeps only in-frame clonotypes and omits some of them. The repertoire consists of more than 110,000 clones, with 93% occurring once and the leading ten covering about 5.1%. Study-wide findings and caveats: The study sampled repertoires only after the peak T cell response. Two AZD1222 administrations were followed by greater Spike-specific TCR breadth and depth. Most donors were white British, females outnumbered males, and clonal diversity was possibly underestimated. Seropositive status at baseline applied to only six AZD1222 recipients.

V lost 6 bases to trimming and J lost 0 bases, with 15 bases between them. The length of the CDR3 is 15 residues. Germline loops: CDR1 MDHEN, CDR2 SYDVKM. Source: peripheral blood, taken on day 0 of AZD1222 vaccination. This TCR was sampled from an adult in good health. V gene TRBV28 combines with J gene TRBJ2-7; a weak D match, TRBD1 (5 bases). The CDR3 spells CASRSRQGYSYEQYF. In nucleotides, the CDR3 is TGTGCCAGCAGGTCTCGTCAGGGTTACTCCTACGAGCAGTACTTC.